This T cell receptor (beta chain) originates from a study of blood T cells in healthy people across ages. Drawn from each donor were approximately 9.5 milliliters of peripheral blood. Together with a sample-barcoded 5' primer, a J-beta primer mix was included in a second PCR lasting about 6 to 11 cycles. TCRdb recomputed calls from the 5' RACE reads with MiXCR, one row per CDR3 protein. The sample gives roughly 1.5 million distinct CDR3 sequences, about 45% of which show up once; about 4% is in the top ten. There are 15 residues in the CDR3. The V end lost 1 base, the J end lost 4 bases, and 11 bases lay between the germline ends. CDR1 is SEHNR, CDR2 FQNEAQ, per germline (reference sequence).

The sequenced material came from blood. This clonotype was obtained from a woman younger than 35 in good health. The chain uses TRBV7-9 and TRBJ2-1; D not resolved. The CDR3 spells CASSLVRGRYNEQFF. The CDR3 nucleotides are TGTGCCAGCAGCTTAGTTAGAGGCAGATACAATGAGCAGTTCTTC. The whole variable domain, remainder taken from reference TRBV7-9 and TRBJ2-1, is DTGVSQNPRHKITKRGQNVTFRCDPISEHNRLYWYRQTLGQGPEFLTYFQNEAQLEKSRLLSDRFSAERPKGSFSTLEIQRTEQGDSAMYLCASSLVRGRYNEQFFGPGTRLTVL.